Sequencing of this T cell receptor beta chain was carried out in a study of cytomegalovirus exposure and HLA in healthy donors. As for the study in general: The 120 or so validation repertoires used a platform that matched the one used for the 666 first-cohort repertoires, as a later analysis reported.

Germline trimming cut 6 bases from V and 8 bases from J; bases unmatched to any gene: 17. Germline-derived CDR1 and CDR2 are SEHNR and FQNEAQ (reference sequence). This CDR3 is built from 17 residues. This table comes from immunoSEQ multiplex PCR, and its TCRdb copy is limited to in-frame clones, with some not included. This sample has more than 150,000 clones, with 75% to 90% found just once. Of note for this clone: Antigen: not known.

Study conclusions and caveats: Reportedly, cytomegalovirus status was diagnosed with high sensitivity and specificity.

The receptor was isolated from a man between 18 and 29 years old in good health and CMV-seropositive. The sequenced sample was PBMCs. The V gene is TRBV7-9, the J gene TRBJ2-3; 10 bases agree with TRBD1. CDR3 residues: CASRPPSGTGVKVTQYF. The DNA of the CDR3 is TGTGCCAGCAGGCCCCCCTCCGGGACAGGGGTTAAAGTTACGCAGTATTTT.